These 6 T cell receptor beta chains were sequenced from one sample in a study of shared clonotypes between healthy human individuals. Data came from immunoSEQ multiplex PCR; TCRdb stores just in-frame clones and leaves some out. The table includes 2 million to 2.5 million clones, approximately 96% detected once. What was sequenced was naive CD4+ T cells sorted from blood. The subset denotes: CD45RA+ positively selected. These receptors came from a young man in good health.

This clone appeared once. The J gene is TRBJ1-1, the V gene TRBV11-1; D remains unclear. Trimming took off 4 bases at V and 0 bases at J, with 9 bases between the two ends. CDR1 is SGHAT, CDR2 FQDESV, per germline (reference sequence). The CDR3 is 14 residues long. The CDR3 nucleotides read TGTGCCAGCAGCTCCGGATTGATGAACACTGAAGCTTTCTTT. Translation gives CASSSGLMNTEAFF.

The chain carries TRBV11-2 and TRBJ1-5, with a possible D match to TRBD1 (5 bases). Trimming pared 1 base from V and 3 bases from J, leaving 13 bases between. This CDR3 comprises 16 residues. Germline lookup yields CDR1 SGHAT and CDR2 FQNNGV. The CDR3 sequence is CASSLAGGLPNQPQHF. The CDR3 nucleotides are TGTGCCAGCAGCTTAGCTGGGGGACTTCCCAATCAGCCCCAGCATTTT.

With respect to this clone: The same CDR3 is also encoded by other DNA sequences in this sample. The chain is built from TRBV4-3 and TRBJ2-7, with D possibly matching TRBD2 (6 bases). The ends were cut back, 0 bases at V and 7 bases at J, with 10 bases in the middle. The CDR3 runs to 13 residues. Germline V gives CDR1 LGHNA, CDR2 YSLEER. The CDR3 region is CASSQDGGGEQYF. CDR3 in DNA: TGCGCCAGCAGCCAAGACGGTGGAGGGGAGCAGTACTTC.

The V and J genes are TRBV30 and TRBJ1-2; 7 bases line up with TRBD1. The V segment lost 5 bases and the J segment 6 bases; nucleotides outside the gene matches: 6. Germline CDR1 GTSNPN, CDR2 SVGIG (reference sequence). CDR3 size: 12 residues. The chain's CDR3 is CAWSTGLNGYTF. CDR3 DNA sequence: TGTGCCTGGTCGACAGGGCTTAATGGCTACACCTTC.

The chain combines TRBV7-9 with TRBJ2-7; 7 bases map to TRBD2. The CDR3 consists of 14 residues. The J segment lost 2 bases and the V segment lost 5 bases, leaving 6 bases of the junction unmatched. Germline loops: CDR1 SEHNR, CDR2 FQNEAQ (reference sequence). The CDR3 region has the DNA TGTGCCAGCAGCCTCGGACTAGTTCCCTACGAGCAGTACTTC. It encodes CASSLGLVPYEQYF.

This chain links TRBV2 with TRBJ2-1; D not resolved. The CDR3 length is 14 residues. Trimming shortened V by 3 bases and J by 2 bases, and 8 bases separated the two germline ends. CDR1 and CDR2 from the germline V gene are SNHLY and FYNNEI. As DNA, the CDR3 is TGTGCCAGCAGTGAGGAACTAACCTACAATGAGCAGTTCTTC. This sequence encodes CASSEELTYNEQFF.